This TCR beta chain was identified in a study of blood T cell repertoires in COVID-19. Participants had their cohort set by participant-reported clinical history. TCRdb's table, derived via immunoSEQ multiplex PCR, lists solely in-frame clones and lacks some. The table has a few hundred thousand clones, approximately 90% seen once; the top ten hold around 9.3%. The germline V gene has CDR1 LNHDA and CDR2 SQIVND (reference sequence). V was clipped by 6 bases and J by 11 bases, with 18 bases between them. The CDR3 is made up of 13 amino acids. The chain employs TRBV19 and TRBJ2-3; TRBD2 is a possible D gene (6 bases). The specimen sequenced was PBMCs or T cells enriched from blood (not recorded which). This TCR was sampled from a young woman who had recovered from COVID-19. In DNA form, the CDR3 reads TGTGCCAGTAGGGGGGGAGAGGGGCCACGGCAGTATTTT. Translation gives CASRGGEGPRQYF.